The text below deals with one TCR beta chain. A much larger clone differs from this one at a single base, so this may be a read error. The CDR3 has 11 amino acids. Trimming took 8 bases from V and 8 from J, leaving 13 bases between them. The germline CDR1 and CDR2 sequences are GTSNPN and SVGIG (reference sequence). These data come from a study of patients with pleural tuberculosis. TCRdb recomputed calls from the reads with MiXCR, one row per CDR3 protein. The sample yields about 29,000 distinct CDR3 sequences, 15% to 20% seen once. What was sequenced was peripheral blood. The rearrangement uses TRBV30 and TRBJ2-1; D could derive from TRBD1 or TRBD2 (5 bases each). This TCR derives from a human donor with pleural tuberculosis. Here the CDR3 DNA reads TGTGCCCGGACTCAAGGGGATGAGCAGTTCTTC. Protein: CARTQGDEQFF. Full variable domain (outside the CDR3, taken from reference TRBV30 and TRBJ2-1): SQTIHQWPATLVQPVGSPLSLECTVEGTSNPNLYWYRQAAGRGLQLLFYSVGIGQISSEVPQNLSASRPQDRQFILSSKKLLLSDSGFYLCARTQGDEQFFGPGTRLTVL.